These 18 T cell receptor beta chains were sequenced from one sample in a study of shared clonotypes between healthy human individuals (dated by TCRdb to the early 2020s). The protocol used for the library was the immunoSEQ multiplex PCR assay. TCRdb obtained this table from immuneACCESS and retained in-frame rearrangements with V and J assigned. These tables miss some clones; where compared with another copy, unresolved V genes account for less than half of the shortfall, and the remainder is unexplained. In all, the sample holds about half a million clones, and more than 75% of those were seen once. The ten largest clones represent approximately 12% of the sample. The sample taken for sequencing was PBMCs. The receptors here all came from a woman between 40 and 50 years old in good health. Some clones in this sample may be carry-over from other donors' samples.

CDR3 DNA sequence: TGTGCCAGCAGCTTAAGCGGGTTAGCGGGAGTGCAAGAGACCCAGTACTTC. This sequence encodes CASSLSGLAGVQETQYF. The rearrangement links TRBV7-2 to TRBJ2-5; 9 nucleotides align to TRBD2. Germline V gene lookup returns CDR1 SGHTA and CDR2 FQGNSA. The J segment lost 2 bases and the V segment lost 2 bases, leaving 9 bases of the junction unmatched. The CDR3 is made up of 17 amino acids.

The chain employs TRBV11-3 and TRBJ2-3, with a weak D call TRBD2 (7 bases). Trimming removed 1 base from V and 4 bases from J, with 12 bases in between. Germline loops: CDR1 SGHNT, CDR2 YENEEA. The CDR3 length is 15 residues. The chain's CDR3 is CASSLGGGTADTQYF. The CDR3 region has the DNA TGTGCCAGCAGCTTAGGCGGGGGCACGGCAGATACGCAGTATTTT.

V usage is TRBV5-4 and J usage is TRBJ1-4; perhaps TRBD1 as D (6 bases). Germline CDR1 is SGHNT and CDR2 is YYREEE (reference sequence). V lost 0 bases and J 3 bases, leaving 9 bases between the germline ends. CDR3 size: 15 residues. The CDR3 DNA reads TGTGCCAGCAGCTTGGCCGAGGGGGCTAATGAAAAACTGTTTTTT. Translated, it gives CASSLAEGANEKLFF.

The chain links TRBV10-2 to TRBJ1-2; the D gene is possibly TRBD1 (5 bases). The CDR3 runs 14 residues. V was cut by 2 bases and J by 3 bases, with 10 bases left in between. Germline V gene data show CDR1 as WSHSY and CDR2 as SAAADI. The CDR3: CASSETTGHYGYTF. CDR3 coding DNA: TGCGCCAGCAGTGAGACCACAGGCCACTATGGCTACACCTTC.

This clone appeared a few times. The rearrangement uses TRBV6-1 and TRBJ2-7; 9 nucleotides agree with TRBD1. The CDR3 spans 14 residues. With 4 bases clipped from V and 4 bases from J, the junction kept 5 bases outside the gene matches. CDR1 is MNHNS, CDR2 SASEGT, per germline. Written as DNA, the CDR3 is TGTGCCAGCAGTGCGGGACAGGGCGTATACGAGCAGTACTTC. This encodes CASSAGQGVYEQYF.

V and J are TRBV19 and TRBJ2-7, with 9 bases lining up with TRBD2. The CDR3 contains 16 residues. The germline CDR1 and CDR2 sequences are LNHDA and SQIVND (reference sequence). Germline trimming cut 8 bases from V and 4 bases from J; bases unmatched to any gene: 15. CDR3 loop: CASSPAGGGARYEQYF. The CDR3 region has the DNA TGTGCCAGTTCCCCCGCGGGGGGGGGCGCGAGATACGAGCAGTACTTC.

This chain joins TRBV5-4 and TRBJ2-3; the match to TRBD2 covers 12 bases. The V gene end was trimmed by 7 bases and the J gene end by 0 bases; junction bases not matched to a gene: 9. CDR1 and CDR2 (germline): SGHNT, YYREEE (reference sequence). CDR3 length: 17 amino acids. Written as DNA, the CDR3 is TGTGCCAGCCCCGGACTAGCGGGACCTACTAGCACAGATACGCAGTATTTT. Translation gives CASPGLAGPTSTDTQYF.

The chain joins TRBV11-2 to TRBJ2-1; 7 bases are a match to TRBD2. From germline, CDR1 is SGHAT and CDR2 FQNNGV. This CDR3 has 12 amino acids. Unmatched junction bases numbered 6, after V lost 7 bases and J lost 9 bases. CDR3 loop: CASNSGGGEQFF. The CDR3 bases are TGTGCCAGCAACTCGGGGGGTGGTGAGCAGTTCTTC.

The chain couples TRBV7-2 to TRBJ2-6; D possibly corresponds to TRBD2 (5 bases). Germline V CDR1 and CDR2: SGHTA, FQGNSA. V was cut by 3 bases and J by 0 bases, with 12 bases left in between. The CDR3 contains 17 residues. The CDR3 region is CASSLAGVFSGANVLTF. For the CDR3, the DNA is TGTGCCAGCAGCTTGGCGGGCGTTTTCTCTGGGGCCAACGTCCTGACTTTC.

CDR3 nucleotides: TGTGCCAGCAGCTTAGATTCCCCGACTAGCGGGATTAATGAGCAGTTCTTC. Its translation: CASSLDSPTSGINEQFF. The V call is TRBV11-3, the J call TRBJ2-1, with 11 bases identical to TRBD2. CDR3 size: 17 residues. V was pared by 0 bases and J by 7 bases, with 8 bases of the junction left unmatched. CDR1 and CDR2 from the germline V gene are SGHNT and YENEEA.

The rearrangement joins TRBV5-5 to TRBJ2-2; D may be TRBD1 (6 bases). The ends were cut back, 5 bases at V and 0 bases at J, with 8 bases in the middle. This CDR3 has 14 amino acids. The germline V gene encodes CDR1 SGHKS and CDR2 YYEKEE (reference sequence). The CDR3 reads CASRRQANTGELFF. CDR3 nucleotide sequence: TGTGCCAGCAGGAGACAGGCGAACACCGGGGAGCTGTTTTTT. The full variable domain, with the rest looked up from reference TRBV5-5 and TRBJ2-2, is DAGVTQSPTHLIKTRGQQVTLRCSPISGHKSVSWYQQVLGQGPQFIFQYYEKEERGRGNFPDRFSARQFPNYSSELNVNALLLGDSALYLCASRRQANTGELFFGEGSRLTVL.

The rearrangement links TRBV5-4 to TRBJ2-5; 8 bases are shared with TRBD2. Germline lookup yields CDR1 SGHNT and CDR2 YYREEE (reference sequence). Trimming cost V 0 bases and J 4 bases; bases outside gene matches: 8. The CDR3 has 16 residues. CDR3 nucleotides: TGTGCCAGCAGCTTGGCCCAAAAGCGGGAGACAGAGACCCAGTACTTC. This gives the protein CASSLAQKRETETQYF. Filled out from reference TRBV5-4 and TRBJ2-5, the complete variable domain reads ETGVTQSPTHLIKTRGQQVTLRCSSQSGHNTVSWYQQALGQGPQFIFQYYREEENGRGNFPPRFSGLQFPNYSSELNVNALELDDSALYLCASSLAQKRETETQYFGPGTRLLVL.

This clone was seen just once. The CDR3 nucleotides are TGTGCCTGGAGCCTTTCCGGGACACCGAGTGAGCAGTTCTTC. It is translated as CAWSLSGTPSEQFF. V gene TRBV30 combines with J gene TRBJ2-1, with a weak D call TRBD1 (6 bases). Trimming took 3 bases from V and 9 from J, leaving 18 bases between them. The CDR3 has 14 amino acids. CDR1 and CDR2 from the germline V gene are GTSNPN and SVGIG (reference sequence).

The V and J genes are TRBV18 and TRBJ2-5, with D uncertain. The CDR3 consists of 15 residues. V gave up 3 bases and J gave up 1 base, with 12 bases separating them. Germline CDR1 KGHSH, CDR2 LQKENI. DNA for the CDR3: TGTGCCAGCTCACCCGTCCTGGCCTCCCAAGAGACCCAGTACTTC. This sequence encodes CASSPVLASQETQYF.

The V call is TRBV14, the J call TRBJ2-5; 8 nucleotides match TRBD1. J lost 7 bases, V lost 8 bases, and 9 bases had no gene match. The V gene's germline CDR1 is SGHDN and CDR2 FVKESK. This CDR3 contains 13 residues. The CDR3 DNA follows: TGTGCCAGCGAGGGCAGGGGGCACATGACCCAGTACTTC. Translation: CASEGRGHMTQYF.

CDR3 sequence reads: CATAGVYRGAYEQYF. The CDR3 nucleotides read TGTGCCACCGCTGGGGTCTACCGAGGGGCCTACGAGCAGTACTTC. The chain joins TRBV30 to TRBJ2-5; tentatively, D is TRBD1 or TRBD2 (5 bases each). The better agreement between TRBJ2-7 and the DNA end casts doubt on the J call. The CDR3 is 15 amino acids. In germline, CDR1 is GTSNPN, CDR2 SVGIG (reference sequence).

The chain links TRBV30 to TRBJ1-2; D call uncertain. CDR1 is GTSNPN and CDR2 is SVGIG in the germline V gene (reference sequence). CDR3 length equals 14 residues. V lost 2 bases and J lost 2, with 12 bases in between. CDR3 region: CAWSRVSRNYGYTF. CDR3 nucleotides: TGTGCCTGGAGTAGGGTCAGCAGAAACTATGGCTACACCTTC.

V usage is TRBV7-9 and J usage is TRBJ2-3; 10 nucleotides align to TRBD1. Trimming took 7 bases from V and 2 from J; bases not matched to a gene: 12. From germline, CDR1 is SEHNR and CDR2 FQNEAQ (reference sequence). The CDR3 sequence is 17 residues long. In nucleotides, the CDR3 is TGTGCCAGCAACCGGGGAGGGACAGGGGTTTTCACAGATACGCAGTATTTT. Translated: CASNRGGTGVFTDTQYF.